This T cell receptor (beta chain) was observed in a study of blood T cell repertoires in COVID-19. Study context: PBMCs, B-cell-depleted T cells, or T cells were the source of the cDNA or gDNA that made up the material.

Original methodology: Amplification from reference gene primers served as the basis for estimated nucleated cell counts. Clones were sequenced by immunoSEQ multiplex PCR, and TCRdb holds only the in-frame ones, with some missing. V, J and clone size reflect that table, while D and trimming were determined from the DNA. This table holds a few hundred thousand clones, more than 70% found once. The V gene end was trimmed by 3 bases and the J gene end by 8 bases; junction bases not matched to a gene: 6. The CDR3 consists of 14 residues. Germline lookup yields CDR1 SGHVS and CDR2 FQNEAQ. This chain joins TRBV7-8 and TRBJ2-3, with TRBD2 matching 9 bases. The sample consisted of peripheral blood. The receptor was isolated from a middle-aged man with acute or convalescent COVID-19. This chain's CDR3 is CASSLLAGEGTQYF. CDR3 bases: TGTGCCAGCAGCTTGTTAGCGGGGGAGGGTACGCAGTATTTT.